This record looks at one T cell receptor (beta chain) sequence and its context. Its specificity is not known. Trimming at V came to 3 bases and at J to 7 bases, leaving 5 bases not matched to a gene. Germline-derived CDR1 and CDR2 are KGHSH and LQKENI. CDR3 length: 13 amino acids. The PCR ran on 60 Vbeta and 13 Jbeta primers. Generated by immunoSEQ multiplex PCR, the TCRdb table keeps only in-frame clones and is missing some. Here the sample spans under 150,000 clones, more than 70% being singletons. This specimen comes from a study of cytomegalovirus exposure and HLA in healthy donors. Overall study: Among the approximately 400 donors who were genotyped, about 86% fell in the genetic ancestry cluster that is associated with self-reported Caucasian donors. General study points: Among TCR beta chains, those listed as cytomegalovirus-associated numbered approximately 150.

The sample was PBMCs. The TCR sequence derives from a woman in her fifties or sixties in good health and CMV-seronegative. The V and J genes are TRBV18 and TRBJ1-1; 7 bases map to TRBD1. The CDR3 reads CASSPGTDLEAFF. For the CDR3, the DNA is TGTGCCAGCTCACCCGGGACAGACCTTGAAGCTTTCTTT.